This TCR beta chain was recovered during a study of cytomegalovirus exposure and HLA in healthy donors. Study as a whole: Earlier sequencing of 150 million to 200 million T cells yielded 120 million or so unique TCR beta sequences.

These donors, healthy bone marrow donors, were studied. Trimming cost V 0 bases and J 2 bases; bases outside gene matches: 8. This CDR3 is built from 17 residues. Germline-derived CDR1 and CDR2 are SGDLS and YYNGEE. The PCR used 60 Vbeta and 13 Jbeta primers. The method was immunoSEQ multiplex PCR; TCRdb's version includes in-frame clones alone and lacks a portion of them. The table has roughly 110,000 clones, roughly 66% seen once. V gene TRBV9 combines with J gene TRBJ2-7, with 10 bases fitting TRBD2. What was sequenced was PBMCs. The TCR was taken from a woman aged 30 to 39 in good health and CMV-seronegative. The CDR3: CASSVGPSGSGTYEQYF. The CDR3 nucleotides are TGTGCCAGCAGCGTAGGGCCTAGCGGGAGCGGAACCTACGAGCAGTACTTC. The whole variable domain, filled in from reference TRBV9 and TRBJ2-7, reads DSGVTQTPKHLITATGQRVTLRCSPRSGDLSVYWYQQSLDQGLQFLIQYYNGEERAKGNILERFSAQQFPDLHSELNLSSLELGDSALYFCASSVGPSGSGTYEQYFGPGTRLTVT.